This T cell receptor beta chain was observed in a study of cytomegalovirus exposure and HLA in healthy donors. Study-level findings and limits: Most TCR sequences were rare, but some public TCRs occurred in many donors. Researchers catalogued some 160 TCR beta chains as cytomegalovirus-associated. Using the classifier, cytomegalovirus status was reportedly diagnosed with high specificity and sensitivity. Subsequent analysis showed first-cohort TCR clusters tending to co-occur in 120 validation repertoires.

The CDR3 loop spans 17 amino acids. Trimming took 3 bases from V and 11 from J; bases not matched to a gene: 18. CDR1 is SEHNR and CDR2 is FQNEAQ in the germline V gene (reference sequence). TCRdb's table, derived via immunoSEQ multiplex PCR, lists solely in-frame clones and lacks some. The profile shows almost 75,000 clones, 70% to 90% of them singletons. On this clone: Antigen specificity is unknown.

The source is a man aged 25 to 45 in good health and CMV-seronegative. The chain combines TRBV7-9 with TRBJ2-1, with 8 bases fitting TRBD1. Specimen: PBMCs. The CDR3: CASSFNTNSPRDRQQFF. The CDR3 DNA is TGTGCCAGCAGCTTTAATACCAATAGCCCTCGGGACAGGCAGCAGTTCTTC.